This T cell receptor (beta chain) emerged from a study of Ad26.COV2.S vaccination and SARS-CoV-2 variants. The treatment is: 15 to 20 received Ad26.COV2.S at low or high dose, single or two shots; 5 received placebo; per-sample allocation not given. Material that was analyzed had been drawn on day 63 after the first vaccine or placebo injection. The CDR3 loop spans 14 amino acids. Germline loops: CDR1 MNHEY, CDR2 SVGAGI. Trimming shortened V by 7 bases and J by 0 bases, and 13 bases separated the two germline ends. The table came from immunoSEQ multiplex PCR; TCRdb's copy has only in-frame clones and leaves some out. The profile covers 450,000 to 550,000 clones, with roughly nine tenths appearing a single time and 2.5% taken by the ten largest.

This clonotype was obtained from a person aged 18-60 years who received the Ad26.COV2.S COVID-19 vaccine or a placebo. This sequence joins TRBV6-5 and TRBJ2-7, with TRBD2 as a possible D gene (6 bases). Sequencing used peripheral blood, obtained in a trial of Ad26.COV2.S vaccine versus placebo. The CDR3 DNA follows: TGTGCCAGCAACTGGCGCGGGGACTCCTACGAGCAGTACTTC. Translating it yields CASNWRGDSYEQYF.